This entry is about one TCR beta chain. Its antigen is unidentified. TCRdb re-analysed the RT-PCR reads in MiXCR, keeping a single row per CDR3 protein. Of a few hundred thousand distinct CDR3 sequences listed, around a fifth were seen once; the top ten hold around 9.6%. The germline V gene has CDR1 SGHNT and CDR2 YYREEE (reference sequence). CDR3 length: 16 residues. V lost 0 bases, J lost 6 bases, and 17 bases lay in between. This sample was included in a study of response to subunit inactivated influenza vaccine. Study outcomes and limitations: Each seasonal influenza vaccination recruits few new T cells, the authors suggested.

The chain joins TRBV5-4 to TRBJ2-3, with a weak D call TRBD1 (6 bases). The receptor's source is a man aged 50 to 69 who received an inactivated influenza vaccine. This specimen consisted of PBMCs from blood, obtained about 20 months after vaccination. For the CDR3, the DNA is TGTGCCAGCAGCTTGGGATCTGGGGGCCCGGGGGATACGCAGTATTTT. Protein product: CASSLGSGGPGDTQYF.